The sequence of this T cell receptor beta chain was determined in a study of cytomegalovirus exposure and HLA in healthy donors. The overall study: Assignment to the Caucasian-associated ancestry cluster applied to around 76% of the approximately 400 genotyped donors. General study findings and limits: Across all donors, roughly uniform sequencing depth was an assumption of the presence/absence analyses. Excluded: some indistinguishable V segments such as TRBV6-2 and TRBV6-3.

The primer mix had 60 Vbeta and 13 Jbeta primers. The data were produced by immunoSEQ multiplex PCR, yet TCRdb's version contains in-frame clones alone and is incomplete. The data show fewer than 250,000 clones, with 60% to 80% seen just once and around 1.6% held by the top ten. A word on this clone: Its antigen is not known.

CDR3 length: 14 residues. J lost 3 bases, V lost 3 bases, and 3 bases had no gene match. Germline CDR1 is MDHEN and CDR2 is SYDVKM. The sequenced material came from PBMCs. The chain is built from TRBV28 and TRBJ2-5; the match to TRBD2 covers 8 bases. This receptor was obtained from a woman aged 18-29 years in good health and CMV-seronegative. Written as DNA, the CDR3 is TGTGCCAGCAGTTTCGGGGGGGGGAAAGAGACCCAGTACTTC. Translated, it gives CASSFGGGKETQYF.